This TCR beta chain derives from a study of blood T cell repertoires in COVID-19. Germline V gene sequence: CDR1 GTSNPN, CDR2 SVGIG (reference sequence). There are 13 residues in the CDR3. Unmatched junction bases numbered 5, after V lost 1 base and J lost 6 bases. Clones were read by immunoSEQ multiplex PCR, and TCRdb kept only the in-frame ones, dropping some. The sample lists about 130,000 clones; 65% to 90% were seen once. Input material: peripheral blood. The chain couples TRBV30 to TRBJ1-1; 7 bases line up with TRBD1. The sequence was obtained from a woman aged 55 to 70 with active or convalescent COVID-19. The CDR3 protein is CAWSATGFAEAFF. The CDR3 DNA reads as TGTGCCTGGAGTGCGACAGGGTTCGCTGAAGCTTTCTTT.